These 17 T cell receptor beta chains were sequenced from one sample in a study of radiotherapy plus CTLA-4 blockade in lung cancer. The assay was immunoSEQ multiplex PCR, and TCRdb's table has in-frame clones only and misses some. Here the sample spans more than 30,000 clones, roughly 77% being singletons. The starting material was peripheral blood, obtained from a patient treated with radiotherapy plus ipilimumab. Source of these receptors: a human donor with non-small cell lung cancer that progressed on radiotherapy plus ipilimumab.

This sequence joins TRBV5-1 and TRBJ2-7, with 8 bases lining up with TRBD1. The CDR3 is 13 residues long. Germline loops: CDR1 SGHRS, CDR2 YFSETQ. Germline trimming cut 4 bases from V and 4 bases from J; bases unmatched to any gene: 4. In DNA, the CDR3 is TGCGCCAGCAGCGCTGGACAGGGTTACGAGCAGTACTTC. It encodes CASSAGQGYEQYF.

The genes are TRBV6-1 and TRBJ2-2; D is uncertain. This CDR3 has 16 residues. CDR1 MNHNS and CDR2 SASEGT come from the germline V gene. V was pared by 1 base and J by 3 bases, with 12 bases between. CDR3 DNA: TGTGCCAGCAGTGAAGGGTCGGTAGCCCACACCGGGGAGCTGTTTTTT. Encoded protein: CASSEGSVAHTGELFF.

As to this clone: Other DNA sequences in this sample translate to the same CDR3. The V gene is TRBV7-2, the J gene TRBJ2-7; no clear D gene. The germline CDR1 and CDR2 sequences are SGHTA and FQGNSA. This CDR3 contains 12 residues. V dropped 2 bases and J dropped 1 base, with 3 bases sitting between them. This CDR3 is CASSLSSYEQYF. The CDR3 nucleotides read TGTGCCAGCAGCTTATCATCCTACGAGCAGTACTTC.

This clone was seen a few times. The V call is TRBV29-1, the J call TRBJ2-1, with 7 bases that match TRBD1. Germline V gene data show CDR1 as SQVTM and CDR2 as ANQGSEA. The CDR3 loop spans 14 amino acids. V was clipped by 4 bases and J by 7 bases; unmatched bases: 10. CDR3 sequence: CSVVKGAIKNEQFF. The DNA of the CDR3 is TGCAGCGTTGTCAAGGGGGCGATTAAGAATGAGCAGTTCTTC.

This chain connects TRBV10-3 to TRBJ2-5; possibly TRBD1 for D (5 bases). The CDR3 length is 16 residues. Germline V lookup: CDR1 ENHRY, CDR2 SYGVKD. V lost 10 bases to trimming and J lost 2 bases, with 23 bases between them. CDR3 residues: CASRESAGLGQETQYF. CDR3 sequence (DNA): TGTGCCAGCCGAGAAAGCGCAGGGTTAGGGCAAGAGACCCAGTACTTC.

The V call is TRBV6-1, the J call TRBJ2-1, with 7 bases that match TRBD2. Germline CDR1 MNHNS, CDR2 SASEGT. After removal of 6 bases from V and 4 bases from J, the junction contained 9 bases not matched to a gene. CDR3 length: 15 residues. CDR3: CASRLMGGGYNEQFF. CDR3 DNA sequence: TGTGCCAGCAGGCTGATGGGCGGGGGTTACAATGAGCAGTTCTTC.

The CDR3 spells CASSSTSGGFTDTQYF. In DNA form, the CDR3 reads TGTGCCAGCAGCTCAACTAGCGGGGGGTTCACAGATACGCAGTATTTT. The chain is built from TRBV7-2 and TRBJ2-3, with TRBD2 identical over 12 bases. Looked up from germline, CDR1 is SGHTA and CDR2 is FQGNSA. This CDR3 region has 16 residues. V trimming: 4 bases; J trimming: 2 bases; junction bases outside the gene matches: 4.

This clone was counted only a few times. This chain joins TRBV9 and TRBJ1-2, with D perhaps TRBD1 (6 bases). The germline V and J ends were trimmed by 0 bases and 7 bases, with 16 bases remaining between them. Germline V gene sequence: CDR1 SGDLS, CDR2 YYNGEE. CDR3 length: 15 residues. The chain's CDR3 is CASSVGYGDRPGYTF. The CDR3 DNA sequence: TGTGCCAGCAGCGTAGGCTATGGCGACAGGCCTGGCTACACCTTC.

This clone turned up a few times. The chain links TRBV19 to TRBJ1-1; a possible D gene is TRBD1 (6 bases). CDR1 is LNHDA and CDR2 is SQIVND in the germline V gene (reference sequence). V was cut by 3 bases and J by 3 bases, with 8 bases left in between. There are 13 residues in the CDR3. This chain's CDR3 is CASSIQGHTEAFF. The CDR3 coding sequence is TGTGCCAGTAGTATCCAGGGGCACACTGAAGCTTTCTTT.

The chain joins TRBV6-6 to TRBJ1-3; no firm D call. V shed 4 bases and J shed 3 bases, with 4 bases lying between them. The V gene's germline CDR1 is MNHNY and CDR2 SVGAGI (reference sequence). The length of the CDR3 is 12 residues. The CDR3, as DNA: TGTGCCAGCAGTTCGGTTGGAAACACCATATATTTT. Encoded protein: CASSSVGNTIYF.

The chain combines TRBV5-1 with TRBJ1-1, with D tentatively TRBD1 (6 bases). The CDR3 contains 14 residues. In germline, CDR1 is SGHRS, CDR2 YFSETQ. V was clipped by 4 bases and J by 1 base, with 11 bases between them. The CDR3 coding sequence is TGCGCCAGCAGCCTGGACAGCACGAACACTGAAGCTTTCTTT. Translation gives CASSLDSTNTEAFF.

CDR3 loop: CASSSRQGEGGYTF. The CDR3 DNA sequence: TGTGCCAGCAGCTCCAGACAGGGGGAGGGGGGCTACACCTTC. This chain connects TRBV13 to TRBJ1-2; TRBD1 matches 9 bases. The CDR3 contains 14 residues. Germline CDR1 and CDR2: PRHDT and FYEKMQ (reference sequence). V was clipped by 4 bases and J by 8 bases; unmatched bases: 8.

The rearrangement uses TRBV6-6 and TRBJ2-2, with D possibly matching TRBD2 (7 bases). Germline-derived CDR1 and CDR2 are MNHNY and SVGAGI (reference sequence). V lost 5 bases to trimming and J lost 2 bases, with 15 bases between them. This CDR3 region has 16 residues. The CDR3 is CASSPSRGGNTGELFF. The CDR3 coding sequence is TGTGCCAGCAGTCCGTCGCGCGGGGGCAACACCGGGGAGCTGTTTTTT.

This clone was found a few times. Compared with germline, one end of the junction differs, possibly owing to a read error. The genes are TRBV29-1 and TRBJ1-1, with D hard to call. CDR1 and CDR2 (germline): SQVTM, ANQGSEA. CDR3 size: 14 residues. CDR3 sequence reads: CSVETPWYRGEVFF. Here the CDR3 DNA reads TGCAGCGTTGAAACGCCGTGGTACCGGGGAGAAGTTTTCTTT.

V is TRBV29-1 and J is TRBJ1-2; D uncertain. V lost 7 bases and J 8 bases, leaving 17 bases between the germline ends. Germline-derived CDR1 and CDR2 are SQVTM and ANQGSEA. The CDR3 is made up of 12 amino acids. The DNA for the CDR3 is TGCAGCGCTGCGACTGGTCAGTGGGGCTACACCTTC. Amino acid sequence: CSAATGQWGYTF. Using reference TRBV29-1 and TRBJ1-2 for the parts outside the CDR3, the full variable domain is SAVISQKPSRDICQRGTSLTIQCQVDSQVTMMFWYRQQPGQSLTLIATANQGSEATYESGFVIDKFPISRPNLTFSTLTVSNMSPEDSSIYLCSAATGQWGYTFGSGTRLTVV.

The chain employs TRBV7-9 and TRBJ2-5; D possibly corresponds to TRBD2 (6 bases). The J call may be in error: the DNA end matches TRBJ2-7 better. The CDR3 extends over 15 amino acids. In germline, CDR1 is SEHNR, CDR2 FQNEAQ (reference sequence). As DNA, the CDR3 is TGTGCCAGCAGCTCCATGGGAGGAAATGTATACGAGCAGTACTTC. Protein product: CASSSMGGNVYEQYF.

The chain combines TRBV7-8 with TRBJ2-1, with D perhaps TRBD2 (6 bases). Trimming left V 10 bases short and J 0 bases short, with 7 bases between. The CDR3 covers 12 residues. CDR1 and CDR2 from the germline V gene are SGHVS and FQNEAQ. The CDR3 DNA follows: TGTGCCACCGGGGGCTCCTACAATGAGCAGTTCTTC. This encodes CATGGSYNEQFF.